These 32 T cell receptor beta chains share one sample of origin, sequenced in a study of T cell clonality in common variable immunodeficiency. General observations from the study: In common variable immunodeficiency, TCR beta chains reportedly carried fewer deletions and N-nucleotide insertions.

The table came from immunoSEQ multiplex PCR; TCRdb's copy has only in-frame clones and leaves some out. The sample has about 7,200 clones, none seen only once; the top ten hold 5.1%. Their antigens remain unidentified. The material sequenced was peripheral blood mononuclear cells. The receptors derive from a human donor with common variable immunodeficiency.

This clone was counted between two and nine times. The read ends 3 residues shy of where the CDR3 ends; the end is completed using the germline J gene. The rearrangement uses TRBV7-2 and TRBJ1-2; 7 nucleotides align to TRBD1. CDR3 length equals 15 residues. From germline, CDR1 is SGHTA and CDR2 FQGNSA. V gave up 4 bases and J gave up 4 bases; unmatched junction bases: 9. CDR3 loop: CASSSPPGTAYGYTF. The sequenced part of the CDR3 DNA is TGTGCCAGCAGCTCACCCCCCGGGACAGCCTATGGC.

As concerns this clone: The read terminates 3 residues before the CDR3 end, so the remaining end is supplied by the germline J gene. This sequence joins TRBV7-9 and TRBJ2-2, with TRBD1 as a possible D gene (5 bases). Trimming cost V 3 bases and J 6 bases, with 8 bases left between them. The germline V gene has CDR1 SEHNR and CDR2 FQNEAQ (reference sequence). This CDR3 region has 13 residues. CDR3 protein: CASSFSGPGELFF. The sequenced CDR3 bases are TGTGCCAGCAGCTTTTCAGGGCCCGGGGAG.

CDR3 in amino acids: CATRDEDSTDNYGYTF. The CDR3 DNA, read in part, is TGTGCCACCCGGGACGAGGACAGCACGGACAACTATGGC. This sequence joins TRBV19 and TRBJ1-2; a weak D match, TRBD1 (6 bases). The read terminates 3 residues before the CDR3 end, so the remaining end is supplied by the germline J gene. This CDR3 comprises 16 residues. V gave up 10 bases and J gave up 2 bases, with 23 bases separating them. Germline V CDR1 and CDR2: LNHDA, SQIVND (reference sequence).

This clone was seen a few times. The CDR3 end lies 3 residues beyond the end of the read and is filled in from the germline J gene. The V and J genes are TRBV19 and TRBJ2-7; D is possibly TRBD2 (6 bases). This CDR3 has 15 amino acids. The germline V gene encodes CDR1 LNHDA and CDR2 SQIVND (reference sequence). V lost 7 bases to trimming and J lost 3 bases, with 19 bases between them. CDR3 loop: CASTEEAGVGYEQYF. The CDR3 DNA, read in part, is TGTGCCAGTACCGAAGAAGCGGGCGTTGGCTACGAG.

Concerning this clone: The sequence runs out 3 residues before the end of the CDR3; the remainder is reconstructed from the germline J gene. The chain employs TRBV19 and TRBJ2-7, with D possibly being TRBD2 (6 bases). This CDR3 is built from 14 residues. Trimming removed 3 bases from V and 0 bases from J, with 9 bases in between. The germline V gene encodes CDR1 LNHDA and CDR2 SQIVND (reference sequence). CDR3 DNA, as far as it was read: TGTGCCAGTAGTATGGGGGGAAGCTCCTACGAG. Encoded protein: CASSMGGSSYE. The whole CDR3 region reads CASSMGGSSYEQYF.

This clone turned up a few times. The read stops 3 residues short of the end of the CDR3; the missing end is completed from the germline J gene. V and J are TRBV2 and TRBJ2-1, with TRBD2 matching 12 bases. The CDR3 spans 15 residues. Germline V gene sequence: CDR1 SNHLY, CDR2 FYNNEI. The ends lost 3 bases at V and 9 bases at J; junction bases unmatched: 6. CDR3: CASSDLAGGFSEQFF. CDR3 DNA (partial): TGTGCCAGCAGTGATCTAGCGGGAGGGTTCAGTGAG.

This clone is judged medium-sized (0.01 to 0.1%). The CDR3 reads CSARDGVSGDYNEQFF. The part of the CDR3 DNA that was read is TGCAGTGCTAGAGATGGGGTCAGCGGGGACTACAATGAG. This chain links TRBV20-1 with TRBJ2-1; 7 nucleotides align to TRBD2. The CDR3 end is not reached by the read, which stops 3 residues before it; the germline J gene fills it in. V gave up 0 bases and J gave up 3 bases; unmatched junction bases: 8. Per germline, CDR1 DFQATT and CDR2 SNEGSKA (reference sequence). CDR3 size: 16 residues.

With respect to this clone: The read stops 3 residues short of the end of the CDR3; the missing end is completed from the germline J gene. This chain connects TRBV19 to TRBJ2-3; TRBD2 agrees at 8 bases. CDR1 and CDR2 from the germline V gene are LNHDA and SQIVND (reference sequence). With 3 bases clipped from V and 3 bases from J, the junction kept 14 bases outside the gene matches. The CDR3 extends over 18 amino acids. The CDR3 is CASSMDSGTMGMTDTQYF. CDR3 DNA (partial): TGTGCCAGTAGTATGGATAGCGGGACTATGGGAATGACAGATACG. The variable domain in full, with the rest retrieved from reference TRBV19 and TRBJ2-3, is DGGITQSPKYLFRKEGQNVTLSCEQNLNHDAMYWYRQDPGQGLRLIYYSQIVNDFQKGDIAEGYSVSREKKESFPLTVTSAQKNPTAFYLCASSMDSGTMGMTDTQYFGPGTRLTVL.

With regard to this clone: The read ends 3 residues shy of where the CDR3 ends; the end is completed using the germline J gene. This CDR3 is also generated by other DNA sequences in the sample. The chain recombines TRBV18 with TRBJ2-1; 7 bases line up with TRBD1. The V segment lost 3 bases and the J segment 0 bases; nucleotides outside the gene matches: 8. Germline CDR1 and CDR2: KGHSH and LQKENI. The CDR3 sequence is 17 residues long. The DNA read from the CDR3 is TGTGCCAGCTCACCCCGCCGACAGGGCAGCTCCTACAATGAG. Translation: CASSPRRQGSSYNE. The entire CDR3 is CASSPRRQGSSYNEQFF.

Comments on this clone: The CDR3 goes on 3 residues after the read ends, and that part is filled in from the germline J gene. The chain is built from TRBV2 and TRBJ2-3, with 12 bases lining up with TRBD2. J was trimmed by 1 base and V by 6 bases; bases with no gene match: 2. Germline-derived CDR1 and CDR2 are SNHLY and FYNNEI. This CDR3 spans 15 amino acids. CDR3 DNA (partial): TGTGCCAGCAGCCGACTAGCGGGAGGCACAGATACG. Translated, it gives CASSRLAGGTDT. The complete CDR3 sequence is CASSRLAGGTDTQYF.

This clone has just a few counts. The read terminates 3 residues before the CDR3 end, so the remaining end is supplied by the germline J gene. The identical CDR3 is also encoded by other nucleotide sequences in the sample. This sequence joins TRBV7-8 and TRBJ1-5, with D possibly being TRBD1 (5 bases). The germline gives CDR1 SGHVS, CDR2 FQNEAQ. The length of the CDR3 is 14 residues. Trimming pared 5 bases from V and 4 bases from J, leaving 12 bases between. CDR3 DNA, as far as it was read: TGTGCCAGCAGCCTTCCCGGGGGTAATCAGCCC. Protein sequence: CASSLPGGNQP. The whole CDR3 sequence reads CASSLPGGNQPQHF.

Note on this clone: The read ends 3 residues early relative to the CDR3; the germline J gene fills the gap. The chain uses TRBV7-3 and TRBJ2-1; 11 nucleotides agree with TRBD2. The CDR3 runs 15 residues. The germline V gene has CDR1 SGHTA and CDR2 FQGTGA. Trimming took 1 base from V and 8 from J; bases not matched to a gene: 4. The CDR3 loop is CASSLSSGRADEQFF. The part of the CDR3 DNA that was read is TGTGCCAGCAGCTTAAGTAGCGGGAGGGCCGATGAG.

This clone has more than one count but fewer than ten. Read data end 3 residues before the CDR3 end; the end is taken from the germline J gene. The V call is TRBV18, the J call TRBJ2-7, with D perhaps TRBD2 (5 bases). Germline V gives CDR1 KGHSH, CDR2 LQKENI. This CDR3 has 14 residues. Trimming took off 6 bases at V and 2 bases at J, with 14 bases between the two ends. The CDR3 loop reads CASSRPGLAYEQYF. The sequenced part of the CDR3 DNA is TGTGCCAGCTCCCGGCCGGGGTTAGCCTACGAG. Supplemented by reference TRBV18 and TRBJ2-7, the full variable domain reads NAGVMQNPRHLVRRRGQEARLRCSPMKGHSHVYWYRQLPEEGLKFMVYLQKENIIDESGMPKERFSAEFPKEGPSILRIQQVVRGDSAAYFCASSRPGLAYEQYFGPGTRLTVT.

By its share, this clone is medium-sized. The sequenced fragment ends 3 residues before the CDR3 boundary, so the rest is inferred from the germline J gene. The chain employs TRBV28 and TRBJ1-4; 7 bases align to TRBD1. Germline V CDR1 and CDR2: MDHEN, SYDVKM. This CDR3 contains 16 residues. V dropped 2 bases and J dropped 2; count of bases not matched to a gene: 5. The CDR3 protein is CASSLGRGLTNEKLFF. CDR3 DNA (partial): TGTGCCAGCAGTTTAGGGAGGGGGCTGACTAATGAAAAA.

This clone was detected a few times. The CDR3 end lies 3 residues beyond the end of the read and is filled in from the germline J gene. This chain joins TRBV18 and TRBJ2-7; 7 bases map to TRBD1. V lost 3 bases and J lost 5; bases outside the gene matches: 7. The CDR3 spans 14 residues. Germline assignment: CDR1 KGHSH and CDR2 LQKENI. Incomplete CDR3 DNA: TGTGCCAGCTCACCCCGACAGGGTAGCAACGAG. Its translation: CASSPRQGSNE. The CDR3 reads in full as CASSPRQGSNEQYF.

A remark on this clone: The missing CDR3 end, 3 residues past where the read stops, is filled in from the germline J gene. The chain couples TRBV7-3 to TRBJ2-1, with 7 positions matching TRBD2. Germline V gene data show CDR1 as SGHTA and CDR2 as FQGTGA. CDR3 size: 19 residues. Trimming took 1 base from V and 8 from J; bases not matched to a gene: 20. CDR3 sequence reads: CASSLSERGLNVGFDEQFF. The sequenced part of the CDR3 DNA is TGTGCCAGCAGCTTAAGCGAGCGGGGCTTAAATGTCGGTTTCGATGAG.

About this clone itself: The sequenced fragment ends 3 residues before the CDR3 boundary, so the rest is inferred from the germline J gene. The J gene is TRBJ1-4, the V gene TRBV7-9; 7 nucleotides agree with TRBD1. V shed 5 bases, J shed 5 bases, and the junction held 8 bases outside the gene matches. Germline assignment: CDR1 SEHNR and CDR2 FQNEAQ (reference sequence). CDR3 length: 15 residues. The chain's CDR3 is CASSTGTEQNEKLFF. The sequenced CDR3 bases are TGTGCCAGCAGCACAGGGACAGAACAGAATGAAAAA.

In its sample, this clone was seen a few times. The CDR3 end is not reached by the read, which stops 3 residues before it; the germline J gene fills it in. The chain employs TRBV18 and TRBJ2-2; 11 nucleotides line up with TRBD2. The J segment lost 0 bases and the V segment lost 3 bases, leaving 6 bases of the junction unmatched. Germline CDR1 and CDR2: KGHSH and LQKENI. This CDR3 is 18 amino acids long. The CDR3 reads CASSPGTSGFPNTGELFF. The CDR3 bases that were read are TGTGCCAGCTCACCTGGGACTAGCGGTTTTCCGAACACCGGGGAG.

This clone is labeled as medium-sized. The sequence runs out 3 residues before the end of the CDR3; the remainder is reconstructed from the germline J gene. The rearrangement joins TRBV5-1 to TRBJ2-6; D is uncertain. The V end was cut by 7 bases, the J end by 2 bases, with 10 bases between. The length of the CDR3 is 14 residues. Germline-derived CDR1 and CDR2 are SGHRS and YFSETQ. CDR3 DNA (partial): TGCGCCAGCGGCACGAACACTGGGGCCAACGTC. It yields the protein CASGTNTGANV. In full, the CDR3 reads CASGTNTGANVLTF.

This clone came up a few times. With the read ending 3 residues before the CDR3 end, the germline J gene is used to fill in that end. The J gene is TRBJ2-3, the V gene TRBV7-2; TRBD2 is a possible D gene (7 bases). V dropped 2 bases and J dropped 2 bases, with 11 bases sitting between them. The CDR3 is 15 amino acids. Per germline, CDR1 SGHTA and CDR2 FQGNSA. CDR3 DNA (partial): TGTGCCAGCAGCTTATACGGGGGGCCCACAGATACG. Its protein is CASSLYGGPTDT. The CDR3, in full, reads CASSLYGGPTDTQYF.

As regards this clone: The read halts 3 residues ahead of the CDR3 end, with the missing end drawn from the germline J gene. V and J are TRBV18 and TRBJ2-7; D might be TRBD2 (5 bases). Germline lookup yields CDR1 KGHSH and CDR2 LQKENI. This CDR3 has 15 amino acids. Trimming shortened V by 3 bases and J by 1 base, and 13 bases separated the two germline ends. The CDR3 protein is CASSPRRVDSYEQYF. The CDR3 bases that were read are TGTGCCAGCTCACCCAGGCGGGTGGATTCCTACGAG.

Of note for this clone: The CDR3 end is not reached by the read, which stops 3 residues before it; the germline J gene fills it in. The V and J genes are TRBV7-9 and TRBJ2-7, with unresolved D. V gave up 1 base and J gave up 0 bases, with 4 bases separating them. The CDR3 is 13 residues long. Germline V gene lookup returns CDR1 SEHNR and CDR2 FQNEAQ (reference sequence). CDR3 loop: CASSLVSSYEQYF. The part of the CDR3 DNA that was read is TGTGCCAGCAGCTTAGTCAGCTCCTACGAG.

This clone is termed medium-sized. The read stops 3 residues short of the end of the CDR3; the missing end is completed from the germline J gene. The V and J genes are TRBV20-1 and TRBJ2-7; 12 nucleotides align to TRBD2. Germline loops: CDR1 DFQATT, CDR2 SNEGSKA (reference sequence). This CDR3 is built from 17 residues. The V segment lost 0 bases and the J segment 1 base; nucleotides outside the gene matches: 7. CDR3 DNA, as far as it was read: TGCAGTGCTAGAGATCAAAGCGGACTAGCGGGGTCCTACGAG. Its translation: CSARDQSGLAGSYE. The whole CDR3 protein is CSARDQSGLAGSYEQYF.

In this sample, this clone turned up a few times. The read halts 3 residues ahead of the CDR3 end, with the missing end drawn from the germline J gene. J is TRBJ1-4 and V is TRBV19; D is unclear. Germline lookup yields CDR1 LNHDA and CDR2 SQIVND (reference sequence). The V end was cut by 10 bases, the J end by 9 bases, with 6 bases between. There are 9 residues in the CDR3. The DNA read from the CDR3 is TGTGCCATCCCCAAAAAA. Amino acids: CAIPKK. The complete CDR3 protein is CAIPKKLFF. Full variable domain (remainder filled in from reference TRBV19 and TRBJ1-4): DGGITQSPKYLFRKEGQNVTLSCEQNLNHDAMYWYRQDPGQGLRLIYYSQIVNDFQKGDIAEGYSVSREKKESFPLTVTSAQKNPTAFYLCAIPKKLFFGSGTQLSVL.

The table lists this clone with a few counts. The observed sequence ends 3 residues before the CDR3 terminus, with the missing tail filled in from the germline J gene. The V and J genes are TRBV20-1 and TRBJ2-1; 14 nucleotides line up with TRBD2. Germline values: CDR1 DFQATT, CDR2 SNEGSKA (reference sequence). The CDR3 extends over 19 amino acids. J was trimmed by 0 bases and V by 0 bases; bases with no gene match: 7. Partial CDR3 DNA: TGCAGTGCTAGAGATCCCGCCGGGACTAGCGGGAGCTCCTACAATGAG. Amino acids: CSARDPAGTSGSSYNE. The entire CDR3 is CSARDPAGTSGSSYNEQFF.

Partial CDR3 DNA: TGTGCCAGCAGATATAGCGGGAGATTTGATACG. As protein: CASRYSGRFDT. The entire CDR3 sequence reads CASRYSGRFDTQYF. V usage is TRBV6-2 or TRBV6-3 and J usage is TRBJ2-3; 9 bases are shared with TRBD2. The read finishes 3 residues shy of the CDR3 end, and the germline J gene is used to complete it. Germline CDR1 reads MNHEY; CDR2 reads SVGEGT. The V and J ends lost 6 bases and 6 bases, in that order; junction bases with no gene match: 7. CDR3 length: 14 amino acids.

This clone was counted between two and nine times. Read coverage stops 3 residues before the CDR3 terminus; the germline J gene supplies the remainder. V usage is TRBV18 and J usage is TRBJ1-6; D is perhaps TRBD1 (6 bases). This CDR3 region has 15 residues. Germline-derived CDR1 and CDR2 are KGHSH and LQKENI. V was shortened by 4 bases and J by 6 bases, with 13 bases between the two germline ends. CDR3 bases read: TGTGCCAGCTCACTTTCCGGGACAATTAATTCACCC. Encoded protein: CASSLSGTINSP. The full-length CDR3 reads as CASSLSGTINSPLHF. Full variable domain (outside the CDR3, taken from reference TRBV18 and TRBJ1-6): NAGVMQNPRHLVRRRGQEARLRCSPMKGHSHVYWYRQLPEEGLKFMVYLQKENIIDESGMPKERFSAEFPKEGPSILRIQQVVRGDSAAYFCASSLSGTINSPLHFGNGTRLTVT.

Concerning this clone itself: The read ends 3 residues early relative to the CDR3; the germline J gene fills the gap. J is TRBJ2-5 and V is TRBV6-2 or TRBV6-3; tentatively, D is TRBD1 (6 bases). CDR1 and CDR2 from the germline V gene are MNHEY and SVGEGT. V shed 6 bases and J shed 4 bases, with 21 bases lying between them. The CDR3 runs 16 residues. The CDR3 bases that were read are TGTGCCAGCAGCCCTCTAGAGGGGGTAATAGGAGAGACC. It specifies CASSPLEGVIGET. The complete CDR3 reads CASSPLEGVIGETQYF.

As to this clone: The sequenced fragment ends 3 residues before the CDR3 boundary, so the rest is inferred from the germline J gene. The chain is built from TRBV11-2 and TRBJ2-7, with TRBD2 matching over 7 bases. Per germline, CDR1 SGHAT and CDR2 FQNNGV. Losses at the gene ends were 1 base for V and 5 bases for J; bases not matched to a gene: 8. The CDR3 has 15 amino acids. The CDR3 reads CASSLVSGGFHEQYF. The CDR3 bases that were read are TGTGCCAGCAGCTTAGTTTCGGGGGGATTTCACGAG.

This clone has only a few counts. The CDR3 is cut off 3 residues early in the read; its end comes from the germline J gene. The chain has TRBV19 and TRBJ2-1, with D uncertain. CDR1 is LNHDA and CDR2 is SQIVND in the germline V gene (reference sequence). V dropped 4 bases and J dropped 6 bases, with 13 bases sitting between them. This CDR3 comprises 14 residues. CDR3 region: CASSTTRLGNEQFF. Partial CDR3 DNA: TGTGCCAGTAGTACTACCCGACTGGGCAATGAG.

This clone appeared a few times. The CDR3 extends 3 residues past the end of the read, so its final part is completed from the germline J gene. The chain is built from TRBV7-2 and TRBJ2-5, with D hard to call. This CDR3 has 11 residues. The V and J ends lost 4 bases and 5 bases respectively, with 5 bases between them. Germline V gene lookup returns CDR1 SGHTA and CDR2 FQGNSA. CDR3 region: CASSWAETQYF. Incomplete CDR3 DNA: TGTGCCAGCAGCTGGGCGGAGACC.

In the case of this clone: The CDR3 is cut off 3 residues early in the read; its end comes from the germline J gene. The chain uses TRBV19 and TRBJ2-5; D gene uncertain. Germline V gene data show CDR1 as LNHDA and CDR2 as SQIVND (reference sequence). The CDR3 is made up of 13 amino acids. Between the trimmed V and J ends, which lost 7 bases and 1 base, there was a span of 10 bases. The sequenced CDR3 bases are TGTGCCAGTACTGCCAGTGTCCAAGAGACC. Protein sequence: CASTASVQET. The entire CDR3 protein is CASTASVQETQYF. Variable domain in full (rest from reference TRBV19 and TRBJ2-5): DGGITQSPKYLFRKEGQNVTLSCEQNLNHDAMYWYRQDPGQGLRLIYYSQIVNDFQKGDIAEGYSVSREKKESFPLTVTSAQKNPTAFYLCASTASVQETQYFGPGTRLLVL.